This is a list of T cell receptor beta chains from one sample in a study of human T cells and chemical hapten exposure. TCRdb ran MiXCR on the RACE reads and lists one entry per CDR3 protein. Of 79,000 or so distinct CDR3 sequences listed, around 10% are singletons. The sequencing here drew on whole blood, taken in connection with sensitization to the hapten diphenylcyclopropenone (DPC). The receptors derive from a woman between 50 and 59 years old with alopecia areata. Some clones in this sample may be carry-over from other donors' samples. CDR3s include the opening cysteine and the closing phenylalanine or tryptophan. Fields, in order: CDR3 protein, CDR3 DNA, V gene, J gene, clone size, D gene. D genes are given only for firm matches. Some rows mark clone size as missing; the rest say once, few, many or name a class of expanded clone.

CDR3: CASSQRVKEQYF
DNA: TGTGCCAGCAGTCAACGCGTTAAGGAGCAGTACTTC
V: TRBV28
J: TRBJ2-7
size: many
D: .

CDR3: CASFGGPGTEAFF
DNA: TGTGCCAGCTTCGGGGGGCCGGGAACTGAAGCTTTCTTT
V: TRBV28
J: TRBJ1-1
size: .
D: .

CDR3: CASSVATTSGEQYF
DNA: TGTGCCAGCAGCGTAGCTACGACTAGCGGCGAGCAGTACTTC
V: TRBV9
J: TRBJ2-7
size: .
D: TRBD2

CDR3: CASSLGALTDNEQFF
DNA: TGTGCCAGCAGCCTCGGGGCCTTGACGGACAATGAGCAGTTCTTC
V: TRBV13
J: TRBJ2-1
size: .
D: .

CDR3: CASSQAVTTYEQYF
DNA: TGCGCCAGCAGCCAAGCGGTGACAACCTACGAGCAGTACTTC
V: TRBV5-1
J: TRBJ2-7
size: many
D: .

CDR3: CASSPPANTNEQFF
DNA: TGTGCCAGCAGCCCCCCCGCCAATACGAATGAGCAGTTCTTC
V: TRBV7-3
J: TRBJ2-1
size: many
D: .

CDR3: CASSWDRVNEKLFF
DNA: TGTGCCAGCAGTTGGGACAGGGTTAATGAAAAACTGTTTTTT
V: TRBV28
J: TRBJ1-4
size: .
D: TRBD1

CDR3: CASSLARGTVTEAFF
DNA: TGTGCCAGCAGCTTAGCTAGGGGAACCGTCACTGAAGCTTTCTTT
V: TRBV11-2
J: TRBJ1-1
size: .
D: .

CDR3: CASSQKPARTYEQYF
DNA: TGTGCCAGCAGCCAAAAGCCGGCCCGTACCTACGAGCAGTACTTC
V: TRBV3-1
J: TRBJ2-7
size: few
D: .

CDR3: CSVLSGNTIYF
DNA: TGCAGCGTCCTCTCTGGAAACACCATATATTTT
V: TRBV29-1
J: TRBJ1-3
size: .
D: .

CDR3: CASSHAEPDTQYF
DNA: TGTGCCAGCAGTCACGCGGAGCCAGATACGCAGTATTTT
V: TRBV6-1
J: TRBJ2-3
size: .
D: .

CDR3: CASSQVTVTEQFF
DNA: TGTGCCAGCAGCCAAGTAACAGTTACTGAGCAGTTCTTC
V: TRBV3-1
J: TRBJ2-1
size: few
D: .

CDR3: CSVFPRQGETQYF
DNA: TGCAGCGTCTTCCCGAGACAGGGAGAGACCCAGTACTTC
V: TRBV29-1
J: TRBJ2-5
size: few
D: TRBD1

CDR3: CASSRPIGGGKNIQYF
DNA: TGTGCCAGCAGTAGGCCGATTGGGGGCGGGAAAAACATTCAGTACTTC
V: TRBV27
J: TRBJ2-4
size: .
D: .

CDR3: CASSPPGRGDTGELFF
DNA: TGTGCCAGCAGCCCGCCGGGCAGGGGGGACACCGGGGAGCTGTTTTTT
V: TRBV7-3
J: TRBJ2-2
size: .
D: .

CDR3: CASSFGQGAYDGYTF
DNA: TGTGCCAGCAGTTTCGGACAGGGGGCCTATGATGGCTACACCTTC
V: TRBV12-3/TRBV12-4
J: TRBJ1-2
size: many
D: TRBD1

CDR3: CSVLPTGDYEQYF
DNA: TGCAGCGTCCTCCCGACAGGGGACTACGAGCAGTACTTC
V: TRBV29-1
J: TRBJ2-7
size: many
D: TRBD1

CDR3: CASRGLGRTEQFF
DNA: TGTGCCAGTAGGGGGCTCGGGCGGACTGAGCAGTTCTTC
V: TRBV19
J: TRBJ2-1
size: .
D: .

CDR3: CATSDPGGPETQYF
DNA: TGTGCCACCAGTGATCCGGGGGGGCCTGAGACCCAGTACTTC
V: TRBV24-1
J: TRBJ2-5
size: .
D: TRBD2

CDR3: CASSIGTGELFF
DNA: TGTGCCAGTAGTATTGGCACCGGGGAGCTGTTTTTT
V: TRBV19
J: TRBJ2-2
size: few
D: .

CDR3: CATDGGLGGRADTQYF
DNA: TGTGCCACCGACGGCGGACTAGGGGGGAGGGCGGATACGCAGTATTTT
V: TRBV28
J: TRBJ2-3
size: .
D: .

CDR3: CASSLGSLETEAFF
DNA: TGTGCCAGCAGCTTAGGCAGCTTGGAGACTGAAGCTTTCTTT
V: TRBV7-3
J: TRBJ1-1
size: few
D: .

CDR3: CASVLGQAPYEQYF
DNA: TGTGCCAGCGTTTTGGGACAGGCCCCCTACGAGCAGTACTTC
V: TRBV28
J: TRBJ2-7
size: .
D: TRBD1

CDR3: CASSRFPQLYQPQHF
DNA: TGTGCCAGCAGTCGCTTTCCCCAGTTATATCAGCCCCAGCATTTT
V: TRBV6-5
J: TRBJ1-5
size: few
D: .

CDR3: CASSLSRGPLAGANVLTF
DNA: TGTGCCAGCAGCTTATCAAGGGGGCCCTTAGCTGGGGCCAACGTCCTGACTTTC
V: TRBV7-6
J: TRBJ2-6
size: few
D: TRBD1

CDR3: CASSGLDRGITEAFF
DNA: TGTGCCAGCAGCGGATTGGACAGGGGTATTACTGAAGCTTTCTTT
V: TRBV9
J: TRBJ1-1
size: few
D: TRBD1

CDR3: CASSSVGGQVNYGYTF
DNA: TGTGCCAGCAGCTCCGTAGGGGGACAGGTTAACTATGGCTACACCTTC
V: TRBV7-2
J: TRBJ1-2
size: few
D: TRBD1

CDR3: CASSLAGTLDEKLFF
DNA: TGTGCCAGCAGCTTGGCCGGGACACTGGATGAAAAACTGTTTTTT
V: TRBV5-4
J: TRBJ1-4
size: few
D: .

CDR3: CASSLNRDRPTGTQYF
DNA: TGTGCCAGCAGCCTCAACCGGGACCGACCCACAGGTACGCAGTATTTT
V: TRBV7-6
J: TRBJ2-3
size: .
D: .

CDR3: CASSAPTSGSSSEQYF
DNA: TGTGCCAGCAGCGCTCCGACTAGCGGGAGCTCAAGTGAGCAGTACTTC
V: TRBV9
J: TRBJ2-7
size: .
D: TRBD2

CDR3: CSFFISGPRGAFF
DNA: TGCAGTTTTTTTATTTCAGGGCCCCGTGGAGCTTTCTTT
V: TRBV20-1
J: TRBJ1-1
size: many
D: .

CDR3: CASSAGTSYEQYF
DNA: TGCGCCAGCAGCGCCGGGACTTCCTACGAGCAGTACTTC
V: TRBV10-1
J: TRBJ2-7
size: few
D: .

CDR3: CASSILAGGNEQFF
DNA: TGTGCCAGCAGCATCCTAGCGGGAGGAAATGAGCAGTTCTTC
V: TRBV7-3
J: TRBJ2-1
size: .
D: TRBD2

CDR3: CASSLWGDAEAFF
DNA: TGTGCCAGCAGCTTGTGGGGGGACGCTGAAGCTTTCTTT
V: TRBV7-8
J: TRBJ1-1
size: many
D: .

CDR3: CAWTVGGGGYTF
DNA: TGTGCCTGGACTGTGGGCGGGGGTGGCTACACCTTC
V: TRBV30
J: TRBJ1-2
size: .
D: .

CDR3: CSVALAVTDTQYF
DNA: TGCAGCGTTGCTCTAGCGGTCACAGATACGCAGTATTTT
V: TRBV29-1
J: TRBJ2-3
size: .
D: TRBD2

CDR3: CASSSPPGTGTYGYTF
DNA: TGTGCCAGCAGCTCCCCTCCCGGGACAGGGACCTATGGCTACACCTTC
V: TRBV12-3/TRBV12-4
J: TRBJ1-2
size: .
D: TRBD1

CDR3: CASSSSTGVSYEQYF
DNA: TGTGCCAGCAGCTCGTCGACAGGGGTGTCCTACGAGCAGTACTTC
V: TRBV7-8
J: TRBJ2-7
size: .
D: TRBD1

CDR3: CASSLIGGAGALAAEQYF
DNA: TGTGCCAGCAGCTTAATAGGAGGAGCGGGAGCCCTTGCGGCCGAGCAGTACTTC
V: TRBV7-3
J: TRBJ2-7
size: .
D: TRBD2

CDR3: CASSLRDSYYGYTF
DNA: TGCGCCAGCAGCCTCCGGGACAGCTACTATGGCTACACCTTC
V: TRBV5-1
J: TRBJ1-2
size: many
D: TRBD1

CDR3: CAWSPRTDSNQPQHF
DNA: TGTGCCTGGAGTCCCCGGACGGATAGCAATCAGCCCCAGCATTTT
V: TRBV30
J: TRBJ1-5
size: many
D: .

CDR3: CSVEDSGTTDTQYF
DNA: TGCAGCGTTGAGGATAGCGGAACCACAGATACGCAGTATTTT
V: TRBV29-1
J: TRBJ2-3
size: .
D: .

CDR3: CASSQEPRGLYEQYF
DNA: TGCGCCAGCAGCCAAGAGCCCCGGGGGCTCTACGAGCAGTACTTC
V: TRBV4-3
J: TRBJ2-7
size: many
D: .

CDR3: CAWSAGFNSPLHF
DNA: TGTGCCTGGAGTGCGGGGTTTAATTCACCCCTCCACTTT
V: TRBV30
J: TRBJ1-6
size: many
D: .

CDR3: CASSEGAVRGNQPQHF
DNA: TGTGCCAGCAGCGAGGGGGCCGTCAGGGGTAATCAGCCCCAGCATTTT
V: TRBV9
J: TRBJ1-5
size: .
D: TRBD1

CDR3: CSVGRTSGTDTQYF
DNA: TGCAGCGTTGGTAGGACTAGCGGGACGGATACGCAGTATTTT
V: TRBV29-1
J: TRBJ2-3
size: .
D: TRBD2

CDR3: CASSLGRVGQYF
DNA: TGTGCCAGCAGTTTAGGCAGGGTGGGTCAGTACTTC
V: TRBV12-3/TRBV12-4
J: TRBJ2-4
size: few
D: .

CDR3: CASSLEGAPGELFF
DNA: TGTGCCAGCAGCTTAGAAGGGGCGCCCGGGGAGCTGTTTTTT
V: TRBV7-6
J: TRBJ2-2
size: few
D: .